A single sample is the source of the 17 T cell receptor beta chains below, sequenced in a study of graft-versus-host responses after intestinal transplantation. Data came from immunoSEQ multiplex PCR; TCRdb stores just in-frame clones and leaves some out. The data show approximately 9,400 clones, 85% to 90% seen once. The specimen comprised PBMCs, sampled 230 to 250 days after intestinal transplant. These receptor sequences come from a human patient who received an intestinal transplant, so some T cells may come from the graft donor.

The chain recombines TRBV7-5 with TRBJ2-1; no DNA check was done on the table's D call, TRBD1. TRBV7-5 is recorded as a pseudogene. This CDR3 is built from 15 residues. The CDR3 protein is CVRSSSTGGYNEQFF. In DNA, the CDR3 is TGTGTCAGAAGCTCCTCGACAGGGGGTTATAATGAGCAGTTCTTC.

CDR3 protein: CASSSPGAWNEQFF. The CDR3 bases are TGTGCCAGCAGTTCCCCGGGGGCCTGGAATGAGCAGTTCTTC. The chain couples TRBV27 to TRBJ2-1, with D perhaps assigned TRBD1 or TRBD2 (6 bases each). The CDR3 is 14 amino acids. The germline gives CDR1 MNHEY, CDR2 SMNVEV (reference sequence). With 4 bases removed from V and 7 bases from J, the gap between germline ends came to 14 bases.

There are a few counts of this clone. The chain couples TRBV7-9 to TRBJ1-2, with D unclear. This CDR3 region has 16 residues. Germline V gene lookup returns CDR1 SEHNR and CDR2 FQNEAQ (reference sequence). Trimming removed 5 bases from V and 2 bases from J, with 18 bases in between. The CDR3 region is CASSPASGPVNYGYTF. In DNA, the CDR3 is TGTGCCAGCAGCCCCGCATCCGGCCCAGTAAACTATGGCTACACCTTC.

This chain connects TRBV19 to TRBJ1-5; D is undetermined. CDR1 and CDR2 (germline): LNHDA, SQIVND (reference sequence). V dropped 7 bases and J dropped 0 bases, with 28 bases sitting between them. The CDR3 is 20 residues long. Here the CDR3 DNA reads TGTGCCAGTATACCCCACTCGGCAGCAGATGGCCCCTATAGCAATCAGCCCCAGCATTTT. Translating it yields CASIPHSAADGPYSNQPQHF.

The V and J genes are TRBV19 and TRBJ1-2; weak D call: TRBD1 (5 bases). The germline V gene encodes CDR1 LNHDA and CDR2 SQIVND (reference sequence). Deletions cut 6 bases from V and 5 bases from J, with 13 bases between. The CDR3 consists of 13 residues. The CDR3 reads CASSTGTWYGYTF. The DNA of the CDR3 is TGTGCCAGTAGCACCGGGACTTGGTATGGCTACACCTTC. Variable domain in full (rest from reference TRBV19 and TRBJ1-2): DGGITQSPKYLFRKEGQNVTLSCEQNLNHDAMYWYRQDPGQGLRLIYYSQIVNDFQKGDIAEGYSVSREKKESFPLTVTSAQKNPTAFYLCASSTGTWYGYTFGSGTRLTVV.

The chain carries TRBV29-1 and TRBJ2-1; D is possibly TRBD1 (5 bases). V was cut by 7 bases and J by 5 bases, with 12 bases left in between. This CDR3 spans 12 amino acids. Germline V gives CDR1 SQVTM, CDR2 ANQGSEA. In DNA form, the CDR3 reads TGCAGCGGGGCGACAGTTAACAATGAGCAGTTCTTC. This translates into CSGATVNNEQFF.

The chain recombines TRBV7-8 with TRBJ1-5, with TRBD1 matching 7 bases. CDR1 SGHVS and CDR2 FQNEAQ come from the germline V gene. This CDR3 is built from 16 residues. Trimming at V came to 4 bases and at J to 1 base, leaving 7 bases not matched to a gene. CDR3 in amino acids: CASSSLTGLSNQPQHF. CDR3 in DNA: TGTGCCAGCAGCTCCTTGACAGGGCTAAGCAATCAGCCCCAGCATTTT. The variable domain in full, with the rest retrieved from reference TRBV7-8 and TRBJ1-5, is GAGVSQSPRYKVAKRGQDVALRCDPISGHVSLFWYQQALGQGPEFLTYFQNEAQLDKSGLPSDRFFAERPEGSVSTLKIQRTQQEDSAVYLCASSSLTGLSNQPQHFGDGTRLSIL.

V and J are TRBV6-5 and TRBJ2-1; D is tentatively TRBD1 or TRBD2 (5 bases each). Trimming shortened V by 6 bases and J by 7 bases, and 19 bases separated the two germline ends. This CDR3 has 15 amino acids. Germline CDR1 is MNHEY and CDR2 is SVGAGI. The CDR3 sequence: CASSSDSRGPNEQFF. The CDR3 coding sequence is TGTGCCAGCAGCTCGGACTCACGGGGCCCTAATGAGCAGTTCTTC.

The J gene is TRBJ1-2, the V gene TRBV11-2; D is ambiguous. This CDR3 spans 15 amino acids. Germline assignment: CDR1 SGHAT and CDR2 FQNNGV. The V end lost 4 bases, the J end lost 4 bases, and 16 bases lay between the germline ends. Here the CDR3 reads CASSSSFLSGYGYTF. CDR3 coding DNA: TGTGCCAGCAGCTCATCGTTTTTATCGGGCTATGGCTACACCTTC.

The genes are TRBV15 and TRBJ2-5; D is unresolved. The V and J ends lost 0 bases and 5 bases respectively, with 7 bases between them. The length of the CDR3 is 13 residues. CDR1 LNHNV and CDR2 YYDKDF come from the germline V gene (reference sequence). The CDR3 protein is CATSRDRRETQYF. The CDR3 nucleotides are TGTGCCACCAGCAGAGATCGGCGGGAGACCCAGTACTTC.

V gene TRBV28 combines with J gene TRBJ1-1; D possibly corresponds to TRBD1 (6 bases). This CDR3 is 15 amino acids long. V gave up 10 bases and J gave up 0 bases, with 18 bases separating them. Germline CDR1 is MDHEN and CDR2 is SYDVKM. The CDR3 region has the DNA TGTGCCACAGGGGATCAACAGGGCATGAACACTGAAGCTTTCTTT. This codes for CATGDQQGMNTEAFF.

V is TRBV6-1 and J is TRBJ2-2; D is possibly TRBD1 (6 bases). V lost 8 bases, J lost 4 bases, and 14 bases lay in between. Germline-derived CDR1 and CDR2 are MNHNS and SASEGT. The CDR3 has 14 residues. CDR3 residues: CASRIQGSTGELFF. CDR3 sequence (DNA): TGTGCCAGCCGGATACAGGGATCCACCGGGGAGCTGTTTTTT.

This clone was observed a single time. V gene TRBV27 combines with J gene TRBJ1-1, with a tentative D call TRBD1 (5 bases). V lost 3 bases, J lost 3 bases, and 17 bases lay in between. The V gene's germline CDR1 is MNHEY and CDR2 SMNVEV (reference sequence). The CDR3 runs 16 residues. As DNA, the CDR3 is TGTGCCAGCAGTTTCATGTCCGGGGGAAGACACACTGAAGCTTTCTTT. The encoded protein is CASSFMSGGRHTEAFF.

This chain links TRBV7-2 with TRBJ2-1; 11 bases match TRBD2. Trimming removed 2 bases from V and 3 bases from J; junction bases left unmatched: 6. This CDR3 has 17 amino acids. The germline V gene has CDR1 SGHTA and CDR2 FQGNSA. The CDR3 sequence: CASSLYSGRAGYNEQFF. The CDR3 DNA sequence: TGTGCCAGCAGCTTATATAGCGGGAGGGCGGGCTACAATGAGCAGTTCTTC.

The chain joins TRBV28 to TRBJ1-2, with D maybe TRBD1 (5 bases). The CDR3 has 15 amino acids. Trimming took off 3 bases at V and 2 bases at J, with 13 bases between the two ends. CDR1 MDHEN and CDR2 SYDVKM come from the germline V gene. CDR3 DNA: TGTGCCAGCAGTTTCGGGGACGGGAGAAACTATGGCTACACCTTC. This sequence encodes CASSFGDGRNYGYTF.

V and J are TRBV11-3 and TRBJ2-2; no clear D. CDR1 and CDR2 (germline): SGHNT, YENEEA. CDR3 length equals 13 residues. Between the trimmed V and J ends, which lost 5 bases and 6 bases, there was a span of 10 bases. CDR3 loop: CASSPRRAGELFF. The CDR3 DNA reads TGTGCCAGCAGCCCCCGCCGGGCCGGGGAGCTGTTTTTT.

The CDR3 sequence is CASRPTESKMNTGELFF. The CDR3 nucleotides are TGTGCCAGCAGACCGACAGAGTCAAAAATGAACACCGGGGAGCTGTTTTTT. The chain recombines TRBV5-6 with TRBJ2-2, with D perhaps TRBD1 (5 bases). This CDR3 has 17 residues. Germline values: CDR1 SGHDT, CDR2 YYEEEE. V lost 5 bases and J 1 base, leaving 18 bases between the germline ends. The full variable domain, rest sourced from reference TRBV5-6 and TRBJ2-2, is DAGVTQSPTHLIKTRGQQVTLRCSPKSGHDTVSWYQQALGQGPQFIFQYYEEEERQRGNFPDRFSGHQFPNYSSELNVNALLLGDSALYLCASRPTESKMNTGELFFGEGSRLTVL.